This T cell receptor (beta chain) was found in a study of long-term antiretroviral therapy in people with HIV. Study-wide points: Documentation of ART adherence, viral resistance or therapy changes was absent.

On this clone itself: Its antigen remains unidentified.

This CDR3 spans 11 amino acids. With 4 bases removed from V and 7 bases from J, the gap between germline ends came to 6 bases. Germline V gives CDR1 SGDLS, CDR2 YYNGEE. A v3.0 immunoSEQ assay was performed at survey level. The protocol was immunoSEQ multiplex PCR, while the TCRdb copy is restricted to in-frame clones and leaves out a portion. The sample shows about 21,000 clones, less than 80% of them seen only once. The sample consisted of unsorted PBMCs, taken 4.1 years after starting antiretroviral therapy. V and J are TRBV9 and TRBJ1-3, with D possibly matching TRBD1 (5 bases). The clonotype originates from a woman between 40 and 55 years old with HIV. CDR3 bases: TGTGCCAGCAGCCGGGGGAACACCATATATTTT. It codes for CASSRGNTIYF.